Listed here is a single TCR beta chain. This clonotype was observed a few times. Its antigen has not been determined. This may stem from a read error, because a much larger clone lies one nucleotide away. The data were obtained in a study of T cells in Graves' hyperthyroidism and ophthalmopathy (dated by TCRdb to the late 2010s). In the study overall: To identify TCR V-J signatures that set the groups apart, the researchers used a discovery cohort of 100 patients, made up of 40 to 45 with Graves' ophthalmopathy and some 55 with stable Graves' hyperthyroidism. The study also compared thyroid tissue and blood T-cell repertoires from over 5 Graves' hyperthyroidism patients. TCR Vbeta CDR3 sequencing of some 140 peripheral blood samples (fewer than 45 ophthalmopathy, roughly 72 hyperthyroidism and roughly 17 progressor patients) is reported in the paper. For training and testing, the 80 to 100 patients in the discovery cohort were randomly divided in a 7:3 ratio. After sampling, hyperthyroidism patients received methimazole starting at 30 mg daily, and ophthalmopathy patients received high-dose intravenous methylprednisolone. Prospective prediction of ophthalmopathy was tested in an independent validation cohort consisting of about 20 hyperthyroidism patients and 17 patients who later progressed to ophthalmopathy.

The study excluded patients with uncontrolled infections, other autoimmune diseases, pregnancy or lactation. Diagnoses relied on clinical symptoms, serum thyroxine and TRAb, thyroid ultrasound and orbital computed tomography. Total RNA was extracted with Trizol reagent, and quality was checked on an Agilent 2100 Bioanalyzer. From a lookup of the germline V gene, CDR1 and CDR2 are SGHRS and YFSETQ. For this chain, trimming is 6 bases at the V end and 0 bases at the J end, and the number of junction bases without a gene match is 5. Measured from the cysteine to the phenylalanine, the CDR3 is 15 residues long. The retained sequence is limited to the CDR3, 45 bases, with the frame set at the first base. The TCR beta CDR3 regions were amplified from the RNA transcripts. A first-round RT-PCR of the TCR CDR3 used the HTBI primer set with the Qiagen OneStep RT-PCR kit. The libraries were constructed in a second round of multiplex PCR and then size-selected and purified. Paired-end sequencing of the libraries was performed with 100 bp reads on an Illumina HiSeq2000. As for the authors' bioinformatics: SOAPnuke was used to process the raw data, removing reads that contained adapters or uncalled bases, had a mean Phred below 15, or lacked an exact match to the constant primer or identifier. High-quality paired reads were merged with COPE v1.2.5, and unique nucleotide sequences were defined as clonotypes. MiTCR v1.1 was used to align clonotypes to the IMGT TRBV, TRBD and TRBJ reference segments. Analysis was restricted to V-J combinations with a frequency above 0.0001, which covered approximately 99% of repertoires. A TCS score was defined as the ratio of F50 (clonal expansion) to E x V (chaos), with BLOSUM62-based TCRdist applied between CDR3 peptides within each V-J. Welch's t-statistics and random forest reduced 500 to 650 V-J features to about 13, which were used in a naive Bayes classifier (R e1071). The Morisita-Horn index was used to measure how similar the thyroid and blood repertoires were. TCRdb trimmed public reads at Q25 via fastp, called clones via MiXCR and kept in-frame beta chains. Entries that share a CDR3 protein sequence are merged under the most common genes and DNA. In this record, the V and J calls reflect TCRdb's handling and not the investigators' own analysis. Across this sample there are roughly 570,000 distinct CDR3 sequences, with around 46% seen only once. Under 20% of the sample belongs to the ten largest clones.

The paper as a whole reports these results and caveats: A model built on a 13 V-J signature distinguished ophthalmopathy from stable hyperthyroidism, reaching around 87% sensitivity and around 81% specificity in cross-validation and 80%/75% in testing. Most expanded thyroid clonotypes (frequency above 0.001) were also detected in blood, a finding suggesting that blood repertoires may reflect thyroid immune responses. No statistical method was used to fix the sample size in advance, and group allocation was not hidden from the investigators. In validation, progression to ophthalmopathy was predicted by the model with around 71% sensitivity and roughly 72% specificity, a median of roughly 6 months before onset.

The sequenced sample consisted of peripheral blood or thyroid tissue (not recorded which). This clonotype originated in an adult woman with Graves' disease, either hyperthyroidism or ophthalmopathy (not recorded which). The rearranged segments are TRBV5-1 and TRBJ2-2; 7 middle bases align to TRBD2. The sequenced DNA: TGCGCCAGCAAGGGAGGGGAAGCGAACACCGGGGAGCTGTTTTTT. This codes for CASKGGEANTGELFF.